This passage covers 15 T cell receptor beta chains from one sample sequenced in a study of molecular identifiers for immune sequencing clone quantification. TCRdb fed the PCR reads into MiXCR, producing one record per CDR3 protein. The sample holds about 640,000 distinct CDR3 sequences, just under 20% seen once. Sample: naive CD8+ T cells from blood, with Jurkat cell RNA spiked in. Subset noted: FACS-sorted CD8+CD4-CCR7+CD45RA+ naive T cells. These receptors were obtained from a human donor in good health. Some libraries in this study had Jurkat cell RNA spiked in.

This clonotype was recorded many times. The CDR3 sequence: CASSQPGPGTGELFF. The CDR3 DNA sequence: TGTGCCAGCAGCCAACCCGGGCCAGGGACCGGGGAGCTGTTTTTT. The chain links TRBV7-9 to TRBJ2-2; perhaps TRBD1 as D (5 bases). CDR3 size: 15 residues. Germline V gene lookup returns CDR1 SEHNR and CDR2 FQNEAQ (reference sequence). V lost 5 bases and J lost 5, with 15 bases in between.

The chain carries TRBV5-1 and TRBJ2-7, with D maybe TRBD2 (5 bases). Trimming cost V 3 bases and J 4 bases, with 23 bases left between them. Germline assignment: CDR1 SGHRS and CDR2 YFSETQ. CDR3 length: 17 residues. The CDR3 reads CASSSTSPGLIPYEQYF. CDR3 in DNA: TGCGCCAGCAGCTCGACATCCCCCGGACTGATCCCTTACGAGCAGTACTTC.

This clonotype was recorded at least ten times. A read error may account for a junction end that differs from germline. V and J are TRBV19 and TRBJ2-7; 9 positions match TRBD1. The CDR3 is 14 amino acids. Germline CDR1 is LNHDA and CDR2 is SQIVND (reference sequence). CDR3 protein: CASSTGTGIYEQYF. In DNA, the CDR3 is TGCGCCAGCAGCACCGGGACAGGGATCTACGAGCAGTACTTC.

A note on this clonotype: A much larger clone lies one base from this, so it may be a read error. This chain connects TRBV6-5 to TRBJ2-7, with 9 positions matching TRBD1. Losses at the gene ends were 3 bases for V and 3 bases for J; bases not matched to a gene: 3. From germline, CDR1 is MNHEY and CDR2 SVGAGI. CDR3 length: 14 residues. CDR3 nucleotide sequence: TGTGCCAGCAGTTATACAGGGGGCATCTACGAGCAGTACTTC. It specifies CASSYTGGIYEQYF.

The gene calls are TRBV24-1 and TRBJ2-3; 9 bases map to TRBD1. Per germline, CDR1 KGHDR and CDR2 SFDVKD. The trim removed 5 bases at V and 1 base at J, leaving 3 bases unmatched. There are 15 residues in the CDR3. The CDR3 protein is CATSGTGEGTDTQYF. CDR3 bases: TGTGCCACCAGTGGGACAGGGGAAGGCACAGATACGCAGTATTTT.

Comment on this clonotype: A junction boundary mismatches the germline segment, possibly from a read error. This chain links TRBV27 with TRBJ1-4; 7 nucleotides match TRBD1. CDR1 and CDR2 (germline): MNHEY, SMNVEV (reference sequence). The length of the CDR3 is 17 residues. The CDR3: CASSSGGTDATNEKLFF. The DNA of the CDR3 is TGTGCCAGCAGTTCCGGGGGGACAGACGCAACCAATGAAAAACTGTTTTTT.

Comments on this clonotype: A much more abundant neighbour one base away suggests this may be a read error. The genes are TRBV19 and TRBJ2-7; D is perhaps TRBD2 (6 bases). V lost 4 bases and J lost 6, with 13 bases in between. The CDR3 runs to 13 residues. Germline lookup yields CDR1 LNHDA and CDR2 SQIVND (reference sequence). CDR3 residues: CASSSGVDCEQYF. CDR3 DNA sequence: TGTGCCAGTAGTAGCGGGGTAGACTGCGAGCAGTACTTC.

This sequence joins TRBV30 and TRBJ1-1, with D unclear. V lost 0 bases and J 13 bases, leaving 15 bases between the germline ends. There are 12 residues in the CDR3. From germline, CDR1 is GTSNPN and CDR2 SVGIG (reference sequence). The chain's CDR3 is CAWSVGSLWVFF. DNA of the CDR3: TGTGCCTGGAGTGTAGGGTCCCTGTGGGTTTTCTTT. Full variable domain (missing parts from reference TRBV30 and TRBJ1-1): SQTIHQWPATLVQPVGSPLSLECTVEGTSNPNLYWYRQAAGRGLQLLFYSVGIGQISSEVPQNLSASRPQDRQFILSSKKLLLSDSGFYLCAWSVGSLWVFFGQGTRLTVV.

This clonotype was counted a few times. This chain uses TRBV3-2 with TRBJ1-6. TRBV3-2 is a recognized pseudogene. The CDR3 is made up of 17 amino acids. CDR3 region: CASSQERSTQCSSPLHF. CDR3 DNA sequence: TGTGCCAGCAGCCAAGAAAGGTCGACTCAATGTAGTTCACCCCTCCACTTT.

As regards this clonotype: A read error may explain this, as a much larger clone is one base away. This CDR3 fails to terminate in the conserved phenylalanine or tryptophan, so it likely reflects a read error. The chain couples TRBV4-1 to TRBJ1-1; 8 bases line up with TRBD1. The CDR3 has 14 amino acids. V shed 3 bases, J shed 1 base, and the junction held 1 base outside the gene matches. CDR1 and CDR2 from the germline V gene are MGHRA and YSYEKL. This CDR3 reads CASSHGQGNTEAFS. For the CDR3, the DNA is TGCGCCAGCAGCCACGGACAGGGGAACACTGAAGCTTTCTCT.

The sample holds many counts of this clonotype. The chain recombines TRBV12-3 or TRBV12-4 with TRBJ1-2, with 8 bases fitting TRBD1. This CDR3 is 12 amino acids long. The V segment lost 1 base and the J segment 13 bases; nucleotides outside the gene matches: 5. CDR3 amino acids: CASSLGGQEFTF. The CDR3 DNA reads as TGTGCCAGCAGTTTAGGGGGACAGGAATTCACCTTC.

In this sample, this clonotype turned up many times. For the CDR3, the DNA is TGCAGTGCTGTCGAGCTCTACGAGCAGTACTTC. Its protein product is CSAVELYEQYF. The V and J genes are TRBV20-1 and TRBJ2-7, with no clear D. This CDR3 comprises 11 residues. The V gene lost 5 bases and the J gene lost 3 bases, with 8 bases spanning the gap. CDR1 is DFQATT, CDR2 SNEGSKA, per germline (reference sequence).

The chain combines TRBV7-9 with TRBJ2-3; D is unclear. V gave up 5 bases and J gave up 0 bases, with 12 bases separating them. The CDR3 is made up of 15 amino acids. CDR1 is SEHNR and CDR2 is FQNEAQ in the germline V gene (reference sequence). DNA of the CDR3: TGTGCCAGCAGCCCAACCAATTCTAGCACAGATACGCAGTATTTT. Protein: CASSPTNSSTDTQYF. The full variable domain, its missing parts supplied by reference TRBV7-9 and TRBJ2-3, is DTGVSQNPRHKITKRGQNVTFRCDPISEHNRLYWYRQTLGQGPEFLTYFQNEAQLEKSRLLSDRFSAERPKGSFSTLEIQRTEQGDSAMYLCASSPTNSSTDTQYFGPGTRLTVL.

There are many counts of this clonotype. V usage is TRBV19 and J usage is TRBJ2-6; 8 bases match TRBD1. In germline, CDR1 is LNHDA, CDR2 SQIVND (reference sequence). The CDR3 spans 16 residues. The V segment lost 3 bases and the J segment 3 bases; nucleotides outside the gene matches: 4. The CDR3 DNA sequence: TGTGCCAGTAGTATCGACAGGGGTTTTGGGGCCAACGTCCTGACTTTC. Protein: CASSIDRGFGANVLTF.

This clonotype came up many times. This rearrangement joins TRBV5-1 to TRBJ2-2; maybe TRBD1 (6 bases). The V gene lost 2 bases and the J gene lost 0 bases, with 11 bases spanning the gap. The CDR3 is 16 residues long. Germline-derived CDR1 and CDR2 are SGHRS and YFSETQ. CDR3 loop: CASSFTGPANTGELFF. Here the CDR3 DNA reads TGCGCCAGCAGCTTTACAGGGCCCGCGAACACCGGGGAGCTGTTTTTT.